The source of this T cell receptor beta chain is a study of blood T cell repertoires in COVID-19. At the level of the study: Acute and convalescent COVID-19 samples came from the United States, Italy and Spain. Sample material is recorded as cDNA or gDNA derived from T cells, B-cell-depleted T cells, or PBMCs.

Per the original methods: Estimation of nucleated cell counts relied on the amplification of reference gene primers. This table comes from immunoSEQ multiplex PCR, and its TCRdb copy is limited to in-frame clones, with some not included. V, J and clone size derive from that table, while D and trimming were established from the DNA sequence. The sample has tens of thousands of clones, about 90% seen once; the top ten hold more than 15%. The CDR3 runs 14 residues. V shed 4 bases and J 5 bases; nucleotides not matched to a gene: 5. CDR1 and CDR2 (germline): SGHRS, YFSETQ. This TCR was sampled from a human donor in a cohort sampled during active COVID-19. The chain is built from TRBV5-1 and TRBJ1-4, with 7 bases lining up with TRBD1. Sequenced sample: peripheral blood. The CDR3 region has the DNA TGCGCCAGCAGCCAACTGGGACAGAATGAAAAACTGTTTTTT. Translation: CASSQLGQNEKLFF. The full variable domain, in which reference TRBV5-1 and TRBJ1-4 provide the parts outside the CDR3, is KAGVTQTPRYLIKTRGQQVTLSCSPISGHRSVSWYQQTPGQGLQFLFEYFSETQRNKGNFPGRFSGRQFSNSRSEMNVSTLELGDSALYLCASSQLGQNEKLFFGSGTQLSVL.